A single sample gave rise to the 9 T cell receptor beta chains below, sequenced in a study of identical twins. TCRdb re-called the 5' RACE reads with MiXCR, one entry per CDR3 protein. The data hold 640,000 or so distinct CDR3 sequences, with 5.5% to 6.5% observed a single time. Material for sequencing was naive T cells sorted from blood. These receptors were taken from a man aged 18 to 35 in good health.

This sequence joins TRBV6-5 and TRBJ2-7; no reliable D call. There are 11 residues in the CDR3. The germline V gene encodes CDR1 MNHEY and CDR2 SVGAGI. V was shortened by 4 bases and J by 5 bases, with 6 bases between the two germline ends. The CDR3 DNA reads as TGTGCCAGCAGTTTCGAGAACGAGCAGTACTTC. This sequence encodes CASSFENEQYF.

Ten or more counts support this clonotype. The CDR3 is CSVVRDRGRNEQFF. CDR3 in DNA: TGCAGCGTTGTAAGGGACAGGGGGCGGAATGAGCAGTTCTTC. The J gene is TRBJ2-1, the V gene TRBV29-1; TRBD1 matches at 12 bases. The trim removed 4 bases at V and 7 bases at J, leaving 5 bases unmatched. Looked up from germline, CDR1 is SQVTM and CDR2 is ANQGSEA. The CDR3 has 14 residues.

At least ten counts were recorded for this clonotype. V and J are TRBV12-3 or TRBV12-4 and TRBJ2-5; D is ambiguous. This CDR3 comprises 15 residues. Trimming took 7 bases from V and 7 from J, leaving 22 bases between them. The CDR3 nucleotides read TGTGCCAGCAACAAAGACGTCAACCGCTTGCGGACCCAGTACTTC. Its translation: CASNKDVNRLRTQYF.

This clonotype was counted ten times or more. V gene TRBV7-2 combines with J gene TRBJ2-1; a possible D gene is TRBD1 (6 bases). The CDR3 is 15 residues long. V lost 3 bases, J lost 0 bases, and 9 bases lay in between. The germline V gene encodes CDR1 SGHTA and CDR2 FQGNSA. The CDR3 nucleotides are TGTGCCAGCAGCTTTGACAGGCTCTCCTACAATGAGCAGTTCTTC. It is translated as CASSFDRLSYNEQFF.

The rearrangement joins TRBV5-1 to TRBJ2-5; 9 nucleotides match TRBD2. CDR1 and CDR2 (germline): SGHRS, YFSETQ. The CDR3 has 14 amino acids. Losses at the gene ends were 2 bases for V and 4 bases for J; bases not matched to a gene: 3. CDR3 region: CASSFYSGRETQYF. DNA for the CDR3: TGCGCCAGCAGCTTCTATAGCGGGAGAGAGACCCAGTACTTC.

This clonotype was seen at least ten times. This sequence joins TRBV4-2 and TRBJ2-1; the match to TRBD2 covers 7 bases. Germline V gene lookup returns CDR1 LGHNA and CDR2 YNFKEQ. V trimming: 0 bases; J trimming: 6 bases; junction bases outside the gene matches: 14. The CDR3 is 18 residues long. CDR3: CASSQDHRPSGGVNEQFF. Here the CDR3 DNA reads TGTGCCAGCAGCCAAGATCACCGGCCTAGCGGAGGGGTCAATGAGCAGTTCTTC.

This clonotype was detected only a few times. The chain links TRBV5-1 to TRBJ1-3; tentative D call: TRBD1 (6 bases). Per the germline V gene, CDR1 is SGHRS and CDR2 is YFSETQ. This CDR3 spans 16 amino acids. V was shortened by 3 bases and J by 0 bases, with 13 bases between the two germline ends. The CDR3 DNA reads TGCGCCAGCAGCTCGACCCCAGGGGACTCTGGAAACACCATATATTTT. Protein product: CASSSTPGDSGNTIYF. Drawing the rest from reference TRBV5-1 and TRBJ1-3, the complete variable domain is KAGVTQTPRYLIKTRGQQVTLSCSPISGHRSVSWYQQTPGQGLQFLFEYFSETQRNKGNFPGRFSGRQFSNSRSEMNVSTLELGDSALYLCASSSTPGDSGNTIYFGEGSWLTVV.

The rearrangement joins TRBV6-1 to TRBJ2-7; 8 bases map to TRBD1. J was trimmed by 3 bases and V by 5 bases; bases with no gene match: 12. This CDR3 has 16 amino acids. CDR1 is MNHNS, CDR2 SASEGT, per germline. The CDR3 sequence is CASSRLGQGGVYEQYF. As DNA, the CDR3 is TGTGCCAGCAGTCGACTTGGACAGGGTGGGGTCTACGAGCAGTACTTC.

This clonotype was recorded many times. V and J are TRBV20-1 and TRBJ2-7; D not certain. CDR1 is DFQATT, CDR2 SNEGSKA, per germline (reference sequence). The V gene lost 6 bases and the J gene lost 2 bases, with 8 bases spanning the gap. This CDR3 contains 11 residues. CDR3 in amino acids: CSARTAYEQYF. The CDR3 coding sequence is TGCAGTGCGAGAACAGCCTACGAGCAGTACTTC.